What follows is one TCR beta chain and its context. From germline, CDR1 is SGHTA and CDR2 FQGTGA. The CDR3 extends over 16 amino acids. V shed 5 bases and J 6 bases; nucleotides not matched to a gene: 10. The data derive from a study of blood T cell repertoires in COVID-19. Generated by immunoSEQ multiplex PCR, the TCRdb table keeps only in-frame clones and is missing some. The sample contains about 310,000 clones, around 86% of which appear only once. This chain uses TRBV7-3 with TRBJ2-1; TRBD2 agrees at 10 bases. The sequence came from a middle-aged man with active or convalescent COVID-19. The specimen was peripheral blood. The CDR3: CASSTQSGGALNEQFF. As DNA, the CDR3 is TGTGCCAGCAGCACCCAGAGCGGGGGGGCCCTCAATGAGCAGTTCTTC.